These T cell receptor beta chains were read from a single sample in a study of blood T cell repertoires in COVID-19. Assay: immunoSEQ multiplex PCR; the TCRdb copy retains only in-frame clones and omits some. The data contain some 400,000 clones, over 75% of them singletons. The sequencing sample was made of peripheral blood. The receptors originated from a woman in her 30s with COVID-19, enrolled during active disease. The CDR3 runs from the conserved cysteine through the conserved F or W. Only part of the rows carry a size: once, few, many, or a class if the clone is expanded.

clone_size: .
v_call: TRBV19
cdr3_aa: CASSIPTRGRTEAFF

clone_size: .
v_call: TRBV24-1
cdr3_aa: CATSDDYPNYNEQFF

clone_size: .
v_call: TRBV23-1
cdr3_aa: CASSPQGPRTSPNVSAQYF

clone_size: .
v_call: TRBV9
cdr3_aa: CASSQRTEQFF

clone_size: .
v_call: TRBV19
cdr3_aa: CASSIVGMGTQYF

clone_size: .
v_call: TRBV6-6
cdr3_aa: CASSPRQGAGETQYF

clone_size: .
v_call: TRBV3-1/TRBV3-2
cdr3_aa: CASSFTPLQETQYF

clone_size: .
v_call: TRBV11-2
cdr3_aa: CASSLLSTGMNTGELFF

clone_size: .
v_call: TRBV5-5
cdr3_aa: CASSLDPGVSETQYF

clone_size: .
v_call: TRBV4-3
cdr3_aa: CASSQEEGQEASYEQYF

clone_size: .
v_call: TRBV27
cdr3_aa: CASSPLPGLATYEQYF

clone_size: .
v_call: TRBV10-2
cdr3_aa: CASWGQVSNQPQHF

clone_size: .
v_call: TRBV3-1/TRBV3-2
cdr3_aa: CASSRNQGGTNEKLFF

clone_size: .
v_call: TRBV11-2
cdr3_aa: CASSTPRSVRVGELFF

clone_size: .
v_call: TRBV30
cdr3_aa: CAWASGSWETQYF

clone_size: .
v_call: TRBV5-1
cdr3_aa: CASRTQGASSYEQYF

clone_size: .
v_call: TRBV3-1/TRBV3-2
cdr3_aa: CASSQVAGGNTGELFF

clone_size: .
v_call: TRBV29-1
cdr3_aa: CSVEGTSGRGSYEQYF

clone_size: .
v_call: TRBV15
cdr3_aa: CATSRALSYEQYF

clone_size: .
v_call: TRBV29-1
cdr3_aa: CSVEGGQLNTEAFF

clone_size: .
v_call: TRBV5-1
cdr3_aa: CASSPEPSGSGTGELFF

clone_size: .
v_call: TRBV23-1
cdr3_aa: CASDGTEGVETQYF

clone_size: .
v_call: TRBV24-1
cdr3_aa: CATSLGTSGRALTYNEQFF

clone_size: .
v_call: TRBV7-9
cdr3_aa: CASTRGWQNTGELFF

clone_size: .
v_call: TRBV28
cdr3_aa: CAGQGSGELFF

clone_size: once
v_call: TRBV9
cdr3_aa: CASSVGQGIYEQYF

clone_size: .
v_call: TRBV6-6
cdr3_aa: CASSSQRGDSYNEQFF

clone_size: .
v_call: TRBV19
cdr3_aa: CASSHRAVSYEQYF

clone_size: .
v_call: TRBV7-9
cdr3_aa: CASSLASETQYF

clone_size: once
v_call: TRBV7-7
cdr3_aa: CASSSREGLFSYTF

clone_size: .
v_call: TRBV5-5
cdr3_aa: CASSLGSVQETQYF

clone_size: .
v_call: TRBV7-9
cdr3_aa: CASSLVTVTKQYF

clone_size: .
v_call: TRBV4-1
cdr3_aa: CASSQPGGNQPQHF

clone_size: .
v_call: TRBV9
cdr3_aa: CASSVDPNQPQHF

clone_size: .
v_call: TRBV28
cdr3_aa: CASRPLGHYTGELFF

clone_size: .
v_call: TRBV18
cdr3_aa: CASSPSAAPYEQYF

clone_size: .
v_call: TRBV9
cdr3_aa: CASSAAGGRTDTQYF

clone_size: .
v_call: TRBV3-1/TRBV3-2
cdr3_aa: CASGLGTSHYEQYF

clone_size: .
v_call: TRBV6-4
cdr3_aa: CASSELAGETDTQYF

clone_size: .
v_call: TRBV10-1
cdr3_aa: CASSEGTLYNEQFF

clone_size: .
v_call: TRBV5-1
cdr3_aa: CASSSREGLYEQYF

clone_size: once
v_call: TRBV19
cdr3_aa: CASSISGDRNSPLHF

clone_size: .
v_call: TRBV24-1
cdr3_aa: CATKQGGNTGELFF

clone_size: .
v_call: TRBV9
cdr3_aa: CASSASGATYNEQFF

clone_size: .
v_call: TRBV21-1
cdr3_aa: CASTLPGLAGSYEQYF

clone_size: once
v_call: TRBV11-2
cdr3_aa: CASSKGGSEANTGELFF

clone_size: .
v_call: TRBV7-2
cdr3_aa: CASSMGGVSDTQYF

clone_size: .
v_call: TRBV7-2
cdr3_aa: CASTAGTSGSPGPYEQFF

clone_size: .
v_call: TRBV27
cdr3_aa: CASRDATWGPYNEQFF

clone_size: .
v_call: TRBV9
cdr3_aa: CASSRDRGSTEAFF

clone_size: .
v_call: TRBV28
cdr3_aa: CASSLRSGRNTGELFF

clone_size: .
v_call: TRBV18
cdr3_aa: CASRGQGNQPQHF

clone_size: few
v_call: TRBV19
cdr3_aa: CASSISSGRPGEQFF

clone_size: few
v_call: TRBV5-1
cdr3_aa: CASRTGTGQETQYF

clone_size: .
v_call: TRBV18
cdr3_aa: CASSPVAGDTGELFF

clone_size: .
v_call: TRBV7-9
cdr3_aa: CASSSPGQGYEAFF

clone_size: .
v_call: TRBV7-2
cdr3_aa: CASKPGDRDTEAFF

clone_size: .
v_call: TRBV28
cdr3_aa: CASSSGTGVYEQYF

clone_size: .
v_call: TRBV19
cdr3_aa: CASIDAGWDSGYTF

clone_size: .
v_call: TRBV6-1
cdr3_aa: CASSEALGGGHEQFF